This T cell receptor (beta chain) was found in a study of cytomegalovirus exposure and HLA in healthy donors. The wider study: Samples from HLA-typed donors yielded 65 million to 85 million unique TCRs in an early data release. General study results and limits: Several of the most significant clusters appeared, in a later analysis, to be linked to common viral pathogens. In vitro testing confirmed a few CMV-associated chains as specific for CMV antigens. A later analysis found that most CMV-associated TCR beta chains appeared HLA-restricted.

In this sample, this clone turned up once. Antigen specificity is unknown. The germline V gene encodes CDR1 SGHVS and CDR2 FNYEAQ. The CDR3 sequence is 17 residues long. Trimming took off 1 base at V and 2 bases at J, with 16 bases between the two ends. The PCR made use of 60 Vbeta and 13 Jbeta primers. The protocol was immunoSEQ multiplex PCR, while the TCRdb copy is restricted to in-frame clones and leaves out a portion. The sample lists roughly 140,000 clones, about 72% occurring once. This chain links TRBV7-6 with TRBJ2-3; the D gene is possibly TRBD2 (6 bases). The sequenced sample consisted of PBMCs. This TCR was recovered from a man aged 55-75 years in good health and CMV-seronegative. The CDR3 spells CASSLEATRLPTDTQYF. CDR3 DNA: TGTGCCAGCAGCTTAGAAGCGACTAGACTACCCACAGATACGCAGTATTTT. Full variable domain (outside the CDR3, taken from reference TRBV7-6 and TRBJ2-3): GAGVSQSPRYKVTKRGQDVALRCDPISGHVSLYWYRQALGQGPEFLTYFNYEAQQDKSGLPNDRFSAERPEGSISTLTIQRTEQRDSAMYRCASSLEATRLPTDTQYFGPGTRLTVL.